Given below is one T cell receptor beta chain in context. Its recognized antigen is unknown. No base quality values were provided; no much bigger clone lies one nucleotide off. This specimen comes from a study of PD-L1 blockade in urothelial cancer (dated by TCRdb to the late 2010s). With respect to the entire study: All patients started therapy around 2014 and received atezolizumab 1,200 mg intravenously every 3 weeks. About nine tenths of the roughly 29 patients were males with bladder-origin urothelial cancer, and 18 of 29 reported a prior smoking history. An ECOG performance status of 0 or 1 was recorded for the patients, and 0 to 3 prior chemotherapy regimens had been received by the patients. Blood samples were analyzed at 3 weeks after treatment start (second dose) and at 6 weeks after treatment start. Blood samples gave median yields of around 150,000 T cells and some 80,000 unique TCRs, along with a median clonality of 0.080. The study was an exploratory multi-omic analysis of somatic, immune and clinical correlates of response to PD-L1 blockade with atezolizumab in urothelial cancer. Pretreatment tumor samples, along with matched peripheral blood serially collected before and after atezolizumab treatment, were subjected to TCR sequencing. Durable clinical benefit was defined as progression-free survival longer than 6 months, and TCR features were also tested against progression-free and overall survival. In the same patients, whole exome sequencing and RNA sequencing of pretreatment tumors were performed in addition to TCR sequencing. About 10 patients reached durable clinical benefit, while 20 patients did not. Pretreatment blood TCR-seq was available for about 27 patients, at least one posttreatment blood collection was obtained for 25 or so patients, and tumor TCR-seq was available for 25 or so patients.

The time point label corresponds to: pretreatment peripheral blood. A total of 25 to 35 patients with locally advanced or metastatic urothelial carcinoma, treated at Memorial Sloan Kettering on a trial protocol, made up the cohort. Peripheral blood mononuclear cells were collected pretreatment and during treatment, at between 1 and 8 total time points per patient. The Qiagen DNeasy Blood extraction kit was used to purify genomic DNA from total PBMCs and tumor samples. PBMCs were collected pretreatment and during treatment and were isolated and stored as previously described. The CDR3 runs 20 amino acids, cysteine and phenylalanine included. This entry keeps only the CDR3 DNA: 60 bases, framed from base 1. Taken from the germline V gene, the CDR1 and CDR2 loops are SGDLS and YYNGEE. V loses 4 bases at its end and J loses 1 base; junction bases beyond the gene matches: 15. Overall results and qualifications from the work: Because of the small sample size (n of about 30) and the many exploratory analyses performed, the results are intended to be regarded as hypothesis-generating. A pretreatment peripheral blood TCR clonality below the median was linked to improved progression-free and overall survival. Greater expansion of tumor-associated TCR clones in peripheral blood 3 weeks after the start of treatment was observed in patients with durable benefit (n ≈ 20, p = 0.022).

Synthetic TCR analog templates were spiked into each PCR to estimate absolute template abundance from read counts. The immunoSEQ assay used bias-controlled V and J gene primers to amplify TCRbeta CDR3 regions from genomic DNA. Sequencing of rearranged TCRbeta segments was done at approximately 20X coverage. The published analysis was carried out like this. Clustering was used to correct sequencing errors, and CDR3s were annotated against IMGT so that V, D and J genes could be assigned. Only productive TCRbeta rearrangements were used in downstream analyses, excluding out-of-frame or stop-codon sequences. Clonality was computed as one minus Shannon entropy normalized by the log of the number of unique productive sequences. Fisher's exact test with Benjamini-Hochberg correction, using a cutoff of adjusted p below 0.01, was how clones that differed between time points or between blood and tumor were identified. Drawn from immuneACCESS, this table holds only the in-frame rearrangements with V and J called that TCRdb kept. Clones are partly lost; checked studies trace under half to an unresolved V gene and leave the rest unexplained. V, J and clone size were drawn from that table, and D and trimming were deduced from the DNA. This sample has 50,000 or so clones in its table, and around 84% of those were observed once. The ten largest make up 1% to 1.5% of the sample.

This receptor was taken from a man in his fifties or sixties with urothelial cancer. The chain joins TRBV9 to TRBJ2-4; 12 bases in the middle match TRBD2. Sequenced material: PBMCs, taken around atezolizumab (anti-PD-L1) treatment. The CDR3: CASSPRFASGGASAKNIQYF. The nucleotide sequence reads as follows: TGTGCCAGCAGCCCCAGGTTTGCTAGCGGGGGGGCCTCGGCCAAAAACATTCAGTACTTC.